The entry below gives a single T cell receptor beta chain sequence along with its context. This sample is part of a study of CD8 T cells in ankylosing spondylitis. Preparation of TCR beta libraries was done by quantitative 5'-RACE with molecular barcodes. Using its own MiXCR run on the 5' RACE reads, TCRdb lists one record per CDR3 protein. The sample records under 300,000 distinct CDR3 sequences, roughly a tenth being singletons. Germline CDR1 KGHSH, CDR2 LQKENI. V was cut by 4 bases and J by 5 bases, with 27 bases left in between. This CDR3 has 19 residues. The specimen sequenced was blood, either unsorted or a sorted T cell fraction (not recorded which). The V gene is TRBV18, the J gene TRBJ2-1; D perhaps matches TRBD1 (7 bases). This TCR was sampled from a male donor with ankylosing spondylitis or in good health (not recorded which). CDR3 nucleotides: TGTGCCAGCTCACTCCAGGGGGGTAGCGGAATTGGAGGGGACAATGAGCAGTTCTTC. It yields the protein CASSLQGGSGIGGDNEQFF.